Listed below are T cell receptor beta chains from one sample, sequenced in a study of T cell changes during pregnancy in multiple sclerosis. Clones were sequenced by immunoSEQ multiplex PCR, and TCRdb holds only the in-frame ones, with some missing. The sample carries over 35,000 clones, 90% to 95% recorded once. The sample was CD4+ T cells from peripheral blood mononuclear cells, taken in the second trimester of pregnancy. The receptors here all came from a female donor in good health, enrolled as a control in a pregnancy study. The CDR3 runs from the conserved cysteine through the conserved F or W. The order of the fields is CDR3 protein, CDR3 DNA, J gene, clone size, D gene, V gene. The D gene is left open where the match is weak. Expanded clones are given a class, and other clones once, few, many or no size at all.

CASSQQGGHQPQHF	TGTGCCAGCTCACAACAGGGGGGGCATCAGCCCCAGCATTTT	TRBJ1-5	.	TRBD1	TRBV18
CASSFRTLGSSYEQYF	TGCGCCAGCAGCTTTAGGACTCTAGGCTCGTCCTACGAGCAGTACTTC	TRBJ2-7	.	.	TRBV5-1
CASSLTGAGEQYF	TGTGCCAGCAGTCTCACGGGAGCAGGTGAGCAGTACTTC	TRBJ2-7	.	.	TRBV6-5
CASSGGTGRGDTQYF	TGTGCCAGCAGTGGGGGGACAGGGAGAGGGGATACGCAGTATTTT	TRBJ2-3	.	TRBD1	TRBV2
CASSSQGEGEKLFF	TGTGCCAGCAGCTCACAGGGGGAGGGTGAAAAACTGTTTTTT	TRBJ1-4	.	TRBD1	TRBV7-2
CASSQGGGLDEQFF	TGTGCCAGCAGCCAGGGGGGTGGGTTGGATGAGCAGTTCTTC	TRBJ2-1	.	.	TRBV7-3
CASSLAGTGGIGYTF	TGTGCCAGCAGTTTGGCCGGGACAGGGGGCATCGGCTACACCTTC	TRBJ1-2	.	TRBD1	TRBV6-5
CASSITGLATAYEQYF	TGTGCCAGTAGTATAACGGGACTAGCCACCGCCTACGAGCAGTACTTC	TRBJ2-7	.	TRBD2	TRBV19
CASSSGTGRTEAFF	TGTGCCAGCAGCTCCGGGACAGGGAGGACTGAAGCTTTCTTT	TRBJ1-1	few	TRBD1	TRBV5-4
CASSLGGGRGRETQYF	TGTGCCAGCAGCTTAGGGGGTGGGCGGGGTAGGGAGACCCAGTACTTC	TRBJ2-5	.	.	TRBV7-3
CARSPNANRDRVSYEQYF	TGTGCCAGAAGCCCGAACGCAAACCGGGACAGAGTTTCCTACGAGCAGTACTTC	TRBJ2-7	.	TRBD1	TRBV5-3
CASSPRTVDEQFF	TGTGCCAGCTCACCTAGGACAGTGGATGAGCAGTTCTTC	TRBJ2-1	.	.	TRBV18
CASRNRGGGNTEAFF	TGTGCCAGCAGGAACCGGGGAGGGGGGAACACTGAAGCTTTCTTT	TRBJ1-1	.	.	TRBV6-1
CASSVGGRADTQYF	TGTGCCAGCAGCGTAGGAGGGCGGGCAGATACGCAGTATTTT	TRBJ2-3	.	.	TRBV9
CASSLASQVSGANVLTF	TGCGCCAGCAGCTTGGCATCTCAGGTCTCTGGGGCCAACGTCCTGACTTTC	TRBJ2-6	.	.	TRBV5-1
CASSGTSSTHTQYF	TGTGCCAGCAGCGGAACTAGCTCCACTCATACGCAGTATTTT	TRBJ2-3	once	.	TRBV7-2
CASALGGNTIYF	TGTGCCTCTGCACTAGGTGGAAACACCATATATTTT	TRBJ1-3	.	.	TRBV30
CARLRGEKLFF	TGTGCCAGGCTCCGGGGTGAAAAACTGTTTTTT	TRBJ1-4	.	.	TRBV2
CASSVSTGADTEAFF	TGTGCCAGCAGTGTCTCGACAGGGGCGGACACTGAAGCTTTCTTT	TRBJ1-1	.	TRBD1	TRBV25-1
CASSFGTSSYEQYF	TGCGCCAGCAGCTTTGGGACTAGTTCCTACGAGCAGTACTTC	TRBJ2-7	.	TRBD2	TRBV5-1
CASRPTGGQETQYF	TGTGCCTCTCGCCCCACGGGGGGACAAGAGACCCAGTACTTC	TRBJ2-5	.	TRBD2	TRBV30
CSVERGQETQYF	TGCAGCGTTGAAAGGGGGCAAGAGACCCAGTACTTC	TRBJ2-5	.	.	TRBV29-1
CASSRGTGGSYEQYF	TGTGCCAGCAGCAGAGGGACAGGGGGATCCTACGAGCAGTACTTC	TRBJ2-7	.	TRBD1	TRBV2
CASSPGQGRLAGTDTQYF	TGTGCCAGCAGCCCGGGACAGGGACGACTAGCGGGCACAGATACGCAGTATTTT	TRBJ2-3	.	.	TRBV7-9
CASSPPGTDTQYF	TGTGCCAGCAGTCCCCCGGGCACAGATACGCAGTATTTT	TRBJ2-3	.	.	TRBV27
CASSQTGGSNQPQHF	TGTGCCAGCAGCCAGACCGGGGGTAGCAATCAGCCCCAGCATTTT	TRBJ1-5	.	.	TRBV5-6
CASSLGLRAGGSYNEQFF	TGTGCCAGCAGCTTAGGTTTACGGGCGGGAGGCTCCTACAATGAGCAGTTCTTC	TRBJ2-1	once	TRBD2	TRBV7-8
CASSSTGETGELFF	TGTGCCAGCAGTTCGACAGGAGAAACCGGGGAGCTGTTTTTT	TRBJ2-2	few	.	TRBV28
CASSLANRGNTIYF	TGCGCCAGCAGCTTGGCTAACCGTGGAAACACCATATATTTT	TRBJ1-3	.	.	TRBV5-1
CASSLSGSVGANVLTF	TGCGCCAGCAGCTTGAGCGGGAGCGTTGGGGCCAACGTCCTGACTTTC	TRBJ2-6	once	TRBD2	TRBV5-1
CASSSGLAENIQYF	TGTGCCAGCTCATCGGGACTAGCGGAAAACATTCAGTACTTC	TRBJ2-4	.	TRBD2	TRBV18
CSVELRQHTEKLFF	TGCAGCGTTGAATTGCGACAGCACACGGAAAAACTGTTTTTT	TRBJ1-4	.	.	TRBV29-1
CASSFPGANYGYTF	TGTGCCAGCAGCTTCCCAGGGGCGAACTATGGCTACACCTTC	TRBJ1-2	once	.	TRBV7-9
CASSALTGGWTEAFF	TGTGCCAGCAGCGCCCTGACAGGGGGATGGACTGAAGCTTTCTTT	TRBJ1-1	.	TRBD1	TRBV7-2
CASSLLSGSQGHTGELFF	TGTGCCAGCAGCTTATTGTCCGGGTCGCAGGGTCACACCGGGGAGCTGTTTTTT	TRBJ2-2	.	.	TRBV7-6
CAWRGRFSADGYTF	TGTGCCTGGAGGGGGAGGTTTTCGGCAGACGGCTACACCTTC	TRBJ1-2	.	.	TRBV30
CASRSPSGRSNEQFF	TGTGCCAGCAGGTCACCTAGCGGGAGAAGTAATGAGCAGTTCTTC	TRBJ2-1	.	TRBD2	TRBV7-2
CASSLAMTVGAPGTGELFF	TGCGCCAGCAGCTTGGCCATGACTGTAGGGGCTCCGGGCACCGGGGAGCTGTTTTTT	TRBJ2-2	.	.	TRBV5-1
CASSLPGGDTQYF	TGCGCCAGCAGCCTTCCAGGGGGCGATACGCAGTATTTT	TRBJ2-3	.	TRBD1	TRBV4-1
CASSLSRDSQETQYF	TGTGCCAGCAGTCTGAGCCGGGACAGCCAAGAGACCCAGTACTTC	TRBJ2-5	.	TRBD1	TRBV27
CASRSGESYNEQFF	TGTGCCAGCAGAAGCGGGGAGTCCTACAATGAGCAGTTCTTC	TRBJ2-1	once	TRBD2	TRBV28
CASSDRRVGGNQPQHF	TGTGCCAGCAGTGATAGGCGGGTAGGAGGAAATCAGCCCCAGCATTTT	TRBJ1-5	.	.	TRBV6-1
CASSRRDPDRGKLFF	TGTGCCAGCAGCCGCAGAGATCCCGACAGGGGGAAACTGTTTTTT	TRBJ1-4	.	TRBD1	TRBV5-6
CASSGPNTEAFF	TGTGCCAGCAGTGGGCCGAACACTGAAGCTTTCTTT	TRBJ1-1	.	.	TRBV28
CASSQLAGITDTQYF	TGTGCCAGTAGTCAACTAGCGGGAATAACAGATACGCAGTATTTT	TRBJ2-3	.	TRBD2	TRBV19
CASSRSGQVGEQYF	TGTGCCAGCAGCCGCTCCGGACAGGTCGGAGAGCAGTACTTC	TRBJ2-7	.	TRBD1	TRBV14
CASSLSPGGLGNEQFF	TGCGCCAGCAGCCTGAGCCCAGGGGGTTTAGGGAATGAGCAGTTCTTC	TRBJ2-1	once	TRBD1	TRBV5-1
CASSQNAATSDQVSYEQYF	TGTGCCAGCAGCCAAAATGCAGCGACTAGCGATCAAGTCTCCTACGAGCAGTACTTC	TRBJ2-7	.	TRBD2	TRBV4-2
CASSLGWSNQPQHF	TGTGCCAGCAGCCTTGGGTGGAGTAATCAGCCCCAGCATTTT	TRBJ1-5	.	.	TRBV6-5